This T cell receptor beta chain was documented in a study of blood T cell repertoires in COVID-19. Measured with immunoSEQ multiplex PCR; TCRdb has only the in-frame clones, and not every one. Of a few hundred thousand clones in the sample, around 90% were seen once. V was cut by 3 bases and J by 2 bases, with 18 bases left in between. CDR3 length: 17 residues. The germline gives CDR1 MNHNS, CDR2 SASEGT. This clonotype was obtained from a man aged 18-30 years with active or convalescent COVID-19. The sequenced sample consisted of peripheral blood. This chain links TRBV6-1 with TRBJ2-3, with D possibly TRBD1 on 5 matching bases. CDR3 sequence: CASSDRPSGQTTDTQYF. In nucleotides, the CDR3 is TGTGCCAGCAGTGACCGGCCCTCAGGGCAGACCACAGATACGCAGTATTTT.